Presented here are 27 T cell receptor beta chains from one specimen sequenced in a study of neurological immune-mediated disorders. This sample's time point: longitudinal time-point 2. TCRdb independently ran MiXCR on the 5' RACE reads; one entry per CDR3 protein. The sample has under 100,000 distinct CDR3 sequences, roughly 13% seen once. Sequencing was carried out using PBMCs. The receptors originated from a female donor with HTLV-1-associated myelopathy (HAM/TSP).

The sample holds many counts of this clonotype. This chain connects TRBV20-1 to TRBJ2-1, with 12 bases matching TRBD2. J gave up 8 bases and V 6 bases, and 11 bases lay outside the gene matches. The CDR3 has 15 residues. Germline CDR1 and CDR2: DFQATT and SNEGSKA (reference sequence). The CDR3, as DNA: TGCAGTGCCGTCCCTAGCGGGGGGGCCCGGTATGAGCAGTTCTTC. Protein sequence: CSAVPSGGARYEQFF.

The rearrangement links TRBV20-1 to TRBJ2-3, with 13 positions matching TRBD2. The J segment lost 2 bases and the V segment lost 4 bases, leaving 3 bases of the junction unmatched. Germline-derived CDR1 and CDR2 are DFQATT and SNEGSKA (reference sequence). This CDR3 is built from 15 residues. CDR3 sequence (DNA): TGCAGTGCTATACTAGCGGGGGGGCTCACAGATACGCAGTATTTT. This gives the protein CSAILAGGLTDTQYF.

This clonotype occurred many times. The chain uses TRBV2 and TRBJ2-1; 13 bases are a match to TRBD2. The CDR3 is 15 residues long. The V and J ends lost 6 bases and 9 bases, in that order; junction bases with no gene match: 8. CDR1 and CDR2 (germline): SNHLY, FYNNEI. CDR3 sequence (DNA): TGTGCCAGCAGCCTCGGGACTAGCGGGGTGGGTGAGCAGTTCTTC. Translation gives CASSLGTSGVGEQFF.

This clonotype was seen many times. The chain couples TRBV9 to TRBJ2-3, with D perhaps TRBD2 (5 bases). V lost 0 bases and J 4 bases, leaving 12 bases between the germline ends. Germline assignment: CDR1 SGDLS and CDR2 YYNGEE. CDR3 length equals 15 residues. CDR3 sequence: CASSVGSGGPDTQYF. The CDR3 region has the DNA TGTGCCAGCAGCGTAGGAAGCGGTGGTCCAGATACGCAGTATTTT.

At least ten counts were recorded for this clonotype. V gene TRBV14 combines with J gene TRBJ1-2; D is ambiguous. V lost 0 bases and J 5 bases, leaving 4 bases between the germline ends. From germline, CDR1 is SGHDN and CDR2 FVKESK. The CDR3 sequence is 12 residues long. CDR3 nucleotides: TGTGCCAGCAGCCAAGAGGGGTATGGCTACACCTTC. Translating it yields CASSQEGYGYTF.

The sample holds many counts of this clonotype. The chain has TRBV12-3 or TRBV12-4 and TRBJ2-7; D is possibly TRBD1 (6 bases). The CDR3 is made up of 14 amino acids. Trimming cost V 6 bases and J 5 bases, with 17 bases left between them. This chain's CDR3 is CASRPKMTGDEQYF. Written as DNA, the CDR3 is TGTGCCAGCAGACCTAAGATGACAGGCGACGAGCAGTACTTC.

This clonotype was picked up many times. This chain connects TRBV14 to TRBJ1-6; D not certain. V shed 6 bases and J shed 0 bases, with 15 bases lying between them. The CDR3 loop spans 17 amino acids. The germline V gene has CDR1 SGHDN and CDR2 FVKESK. The CDR3 reads CASSPVEKSSYNSPLHF. CDR3 DNA: TGTGCCAGCAGTCCCGTAGAGAAGAGCTCCTATAATTCACCCCTCCACTTT.

This clonotype was seen at least ten times. This chain connects TRBV20-1 to TRBJ2-7; possible D gene TRBD1, 5 bases. The CDR3 spans 14 residues. CDR1 and CDR2 from the germline V gene are DFQATT and SNEGSKA (reference sequence). Trimming took 4 bases from V and 0 from J, leaving 13 bases between them. The CDR3 spells CSAKRQSLSYEQYF. The CDR3 bases are TGCAGTGCTAAACGACAGAGCCTCTCCTACGAGCAGTACTTC.

This clonotype appeared many times. This chain connects TRBV20-1 to TRBJ2-3, with D perhaps TRBD2 (6 bases). Trimming removed 3 bases from V and 4 bases from J, with 14 bases in between. The CDR3 runs to 14 residues. CDR1 DFQATT and CDR2 SNEGSKA come from the germline V gene (reference sequence). The DNA of the CDR3 is TGCAGTGCTAGCTTGGCTAGGAGGGCAGATACGCAGTATTTT. As protein: CSASLARRADTQYF.

This clonotype was detected ten times or more. V is TRBV7-9 and J is TRBJ2-3; 7 bases fit TRBD2. Germline lookup yields CDR1 SEHNR and CDR2 FQNEAQ (reference sequence). This CDR3 contains 16 residues. V gave up 8 bases and J gave up 0 bases; unmatched junction bases: 11. The CDR3 coding sequence is TGTGCCAGCGAGGGTCTCGCGGGGGTGAGCACAGATACGCAGTATTTT. This translates into CASEGLAGVSTDTQYF.

The chain couples TRBV5-1 to TRBJ2-2; the D is unclear. This CDR3 contains 15 residues. In germline, CDR1 is SGHRS, CDR2 YFSETQ. Between the trimmed V and J ends, which lost 4 bases and 0 bases, there was a span of 10 bases. CDR3 sequence (DNA): TGCGCCAGCAGCCTCGATACCGCGAACACCGGGGAGCTGTTTTTT. It specifies CASSLDTANTGELFF.

There are many counts of this clonotype. J is TRBJ2-5 and V is TRBV20-1; the D gene could be TRBD1 or TRBD2 (6 bases each). This CDR3 spans 13 amino acids. Germline lookup yields CDR1 DFQATT and CDR2 SNEGSKA (reference sequence). The germline V and J ends were trimmed by 5 bases and 4 bases, with 14 bases remaining between them. The CDR3 sequence: CSALPGAGETQYF. The DNA of the CDR3 is TGCAGTGCTCTCCCGGGGGCTGGAGAGACCCAGTACTTC.

This clonotype was detected many times. The genes are TRBV2 and TRBJ2-1, with no clear D. Germline CDR1 reads SNHLY; CDR2 reads FYNNEI. The V end lost 5 bases, the J end lost 0 bases, and 8 bases lay between the germline ends. There are 14 residues in the CDR3. The CDR3 sequence is CASSTSSSYNEQFF. CDR3 nucleotide sequence: TGTGCCAGCAGTACTTCCAGCTCCTACAATGAGCAGTTCTTC. The full variable domain, completed using reference TRBV2 and TRBJ2-1, is EPEVTQTPSHQVTQMGQEVILRCVPISNHLYFYWYRQILGQKVEFLVSFYNNEISEKSEIFDDQFSVERPDGSNFTLKIRSTKLEDSAMYFCASSTSSSYNEQFFGPGTRLTVL.

This clonotype was picked up many times. V and J are TRBV11-2 and TRBJ1-3, with TRBD1 identical over 7 bases. Looked up from germline, CDR1 is SGHAT and CDR2 is FQNNGV. V shed 5 bases and J 2 bases; nucleotides not matched to a gene: 6. CDR3 length equals 15 residues. As DNA, the CDR3 is TGTGCCAGCAGCCCCGACAGGGTAGCTGGAAACACCATATATTTT. As protein: CASSPDRVAGNTIYF. Drawing the rest from reference TRBV11-2 and TRBJ1-3, the complete variable domain is EAGVAQSPRYKIIEKRQSVAFWCNPISGHATLYWYQQILGQGPKLLIQFQNNGVVDDSQLPKDRFSAERLKGVDSTLKIQPAKLEDSAVYLCASSPDRVAGNTIYFGEGSWLTVV.

This clonotype was observed at least ten times. This chain connects TRBV27 to TRBJ2-7, with D tentatively TRBD2 (6 bases). The CDR3 covers 11 residues. V was shortened by 5 bases and J by 7 bases, with 9 bases between the two germline ends. Germline CDR1 reads MNHEY; CDR2 reads SMNVEV (reference sequence). The CDR3 DNA sequence: TGTGCCAGCAGTCGGGCGGGGGAGCAGTACTTC. The encoded protein is CASSRAGEQYF.

This clonotype was counted many times. The gene calls are TRBV2 and TRBJ1-3; a weak D match, TRBD1 (6 bases). V lost 6 bases and J lost 4, with 13 bases in between. The germline gives CDR1 SNHLY, CDR2 FYNNEI. This CDR3 contains 14 residues. The chain's CDR3 is CASRAQGIGNTIYF. In DNA form, the CDR3 reads TGTGCCAGCAGAGCTCAGGGGATCGGAAACACCATATATTTT.

The table lists this clonotype with many counts. The DNA for the CDR3 is TGCGCCAGCAGCCAAGAGACTAGAGTGTCCTACGAGCAGTACTTC. Its translation is CASSQETRVSYEQYF. The chain couples TRBV4-1 to TRBJ2-7; D is perhaps TRBD2 (6 bases). The CDR3 contains 15 residues. The V end lost 0 bases, the J end lost 1 base, and 10 bases lay between the germline ends. Germline V CDR1 and CDR2: MGHRA, YSYEKL.

With respect to this clonotype: This may stem from a read error, because a much larger clone lies one nucleotide away. The gene calls are TRBV5-6 and TRBJ1-2; D call uncertain. This CDR3 has 17 amino acids. CDR1 and CDR2 from the germline V gene are SGHDT and YYEEEE. Trimming cost V 4 bases and J 5 bases, with 24 bases left between them. In DNA, the CDR3 is TGTGCCAGCAGCCACGTCGATTGGCAGACAATCCGGTATGGCTACACCTTC. Residues: CASSHVDWQTIRYGYTF.

The table lists this clonotype with many counts. The gene calls are TRBV6-6 and TRBJ1-1; a weak D match, TRBD1 (5 bases). Between the trimmed V and J ends, which lost 0 bases and 0 bases, there was a span of 8 bases. The germline CDR1 and CDR2 sequences are MNHNY and SVGAGI (reference sequence). The CDR3 is 15 residues long. CDR3 nucleotide sequence: TGTGCCAGCAGTTACTCCGGGGGACTGAACACTGAAGCTTTCTTT. This gives the protein CASSYSGGLNTEAFF.

The chain uses TRBV5-1 and TRBJ2-3; perhaps TRBD2 as D (6 bases). The CDR3 consists of 15 residues. V lost 1 base and J lost 1, with 10 bases in between. The V gene's germline CDR1 is SGHRS and CDR2 YFSETQ. CDR3 sequence reads: CASSLMAGRTDTQYF. The CDR3 DNA follows: TGCGCCAGCAGCTTGATGGCGGGGCGCACAGATACGCAGTATTTT.

This clonotype was seen a few times. The rearrangement links TRBV5-6 to TRBJ2-3; weak D call: TRBD2 (5 bases). This CDR3 spans 16 amino acids. Germline V gene sequence: CDR1 SGHDT, CDR2 YYEEEE. Trimming removed 2 bases at V and 2 bases at J, with 15 bases between. CDR3 DNA: TGTGCCAGCAGCTTAGTCGGGGTCTATTACACAGATACGCAGTATTTT. It encodes CASSLVGVYYTDTQYF.

This clonotype came up many times. The chain combines TRBV5-4 with TRBJ2-7; 8 nucleotides match TRBD1. V was clipped by 4 bases and J by 5 bases; unmatched bases: 8. Germline V gene sequence: CDR1 SGHNT, CDR2 YYREEE (reference sequence). This CDR3 has 14 residues. The CDR3 region has the DNA TGTGCCAGCAGCCCACGGACAGGGCGGGACGAGCAGTACTTC. Its protein product is CASSPRTGRDEQYF.

This clonotype has at least ten counts. J is TRBJ2-7 and V is TRBV14; D not resolved. The germline V gene encodes CDR1 SGHDN and CDR2 FVKESK. The CDR3 runs 16 residues. Trimming shortened V by 0 bases and J by 3 bases, and 15 bases separated the two germline ends. CDR3 loop: CASSQDKFSSFYEQYF. In nucleotides, the CDR3 is TGTGCCAGCAGCCAAGATAAGTTCTCCTCGTTCTACGAGCAGTACTTC.

The rearrangement links TRBV5-1 to TRBJ2-5; possible D gene TRBD2, 6 bases. From germline, CDR1 is SGHRS and CDR2 YFSETQ. The V end lost 0 bases, the J end lost 4 bases, and 19 bases lay between the germline ends. The CDR3 contains 17 residues. The CDR3 loop is CASSLASLGGRGETQYF. In nucleotides, the CDR3 is TGCGCCAGCAGCTTGGCTTCTCTCGGGGGAAGAGGAGAGACCCAGTACTTC.

This clonotype came up many times. This rearrangement joins TRBV20-1 to TRBJ2-7; D could derive from TRBD1 or TRBD2 (5 bases each). The V and J ends lost 0 bases and 3 bases respectively, with 9 bases between them. Germline V gives CDR1 DFQATT, CDR2 SNEGSKA (reference sequence). The CDR3 totals 13 residues. In DNA form, the CDR3 reads TGCAGTGCTAGAGAAGGGACGCGCTACGAGCAGTACTTC. Residues: CSAREGTRYEQYF.

This clonotype was seen repeatedly, ten times or more. The chain uses TRBV7-6 and TRBJ2-3; D gene unclear. V lost 5 bases to trimming and J lost 4 bases, with 10 bases between them. This CDR3 has 13 amino acids. Looked up from germline, CDR1 is SGHVS and CDR2 is FNYEAQ. Here the CDR3 reads CASSPLGSDTQYF. CDR3 in DNA: TGTGCCAGCAGCCCCTTAGGATCAGATACGCAGTATTTT. Supplemented by reference TRBV7-6 and TRBJ2-3, the full variable domain reads GAGVSQSPRYKVTKRGQDVALRCDPISGHVSLYWYRQALGQGPEFLTYFNYEAQQDKSGLPNDRFSAERPEGSISTLTIQRTEQRDSAMYRCASSPLGSDTQYFGPGTRLTVL.

This clonotype was observed many times. V gene TRBV6-5 combines with J gene TRBJ2-7; tentatively, D is TRBD1 (5 bases). Germline V lookup: CDR1 MNHEY, CDR2 SVGAGI. The V and J ends lost 7 bases and 1 base respectively, with 11 bases between them. CDR3 size: 13 residues. The CDR3 loop is CASNRHRSYEQYF. CDR3 DNA sequence: TGTGCCAGCAATCGACACAGGTCCTACGAGCAGTACTTC.